This T cell receptor (beta chain) was captured in a study of T-cell memory formation after mild COVID-19. Trimming stripped 0 bases from V and 6 bases from J, with 18 bases between. The CDR3 covers 17 residues. The V gene's germline CDR1 is LNHNV and CDR2 YYDKDF (reference sequence). This clonotype appeared a few times. MiXCR was run by TCRdb on the 5' RACE reads, yielding one entry per CDR3 protein. Of 35,000 to 50,000 distinct CDR3 sequences in the sample, less than 9.5% were seen once. The clonotype originates from an adult woman who had mild COVID-19 (a few samples of this study predate the infection). Cell type and time point are not known. The sequenced material came from PBMCs or a T cell subset sorted from them (not recorded which). This sequence joins TRBV15 and TRBJ2-1; D might be TRBD1 (7 bases). This chain's CDR3 is CATSRDTARQGGNEQFF. CDR3 in DNA: TGTGCCACCAGCAGAGACACGGCAAGACAGGGAGGCAATGAGCAGTTCTTC.